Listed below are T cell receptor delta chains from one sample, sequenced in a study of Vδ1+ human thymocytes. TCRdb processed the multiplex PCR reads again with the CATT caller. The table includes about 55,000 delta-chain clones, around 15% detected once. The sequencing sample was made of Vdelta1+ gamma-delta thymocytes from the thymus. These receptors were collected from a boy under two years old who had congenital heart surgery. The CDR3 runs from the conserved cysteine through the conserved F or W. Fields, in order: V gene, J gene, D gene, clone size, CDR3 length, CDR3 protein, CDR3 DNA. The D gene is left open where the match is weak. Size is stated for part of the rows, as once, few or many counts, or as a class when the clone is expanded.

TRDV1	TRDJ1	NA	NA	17	CALGECEERVRTDKLIF	TGTGCTCTTGGGGAATGCGAGGAGAGGGTCCGAACCGATAAACTCATCTTT
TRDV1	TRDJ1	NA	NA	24	CALGERTFLRWGIKGGGYTDKLIF	TGTGCTCTTGGGGAACGTACCTTCCTACGCTGGGGGATAAAGGGTGGAGGGTACACCGATAAACTCATCTTT
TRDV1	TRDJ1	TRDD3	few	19	CALGELAHGVLGAEDKLIF	TGTGCTCTTGGGGAACTAGCACACGGAGTACTGGGGGCGGAGGATAAACTCATCTTT
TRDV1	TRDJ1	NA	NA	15	CALGERTRYTDKLIF	TGTGCTCTTGGGGAGAGGACCCGTTACACCGATAAACTCATCTTT
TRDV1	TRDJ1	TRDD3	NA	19	CALGERMLLGVKYTDKLIF	TGTGCTCTTGGGGAACGGATGCTTCTGGGGGTCAAGTACACCGATAAACTCATCTTT
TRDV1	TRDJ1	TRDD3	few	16	CALGFPPWGIADKLIF	TGTGCTCTTGGGTTCCCACCGTGGGGGATCGCCGATAAACTCATCTTT
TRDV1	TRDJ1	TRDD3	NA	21	CALGEDIITDTRGIRSDKLIF	TGTGCTCTTGGGGAAGATATTATAACGGACACAAGGGGGATACGATCTGATAAACTCATCTTT
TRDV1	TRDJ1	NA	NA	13	CALGDAQKGKLIF	TGTGCTCTTGGGGATGCTCAGAAGGGTAAACTCATCTTT
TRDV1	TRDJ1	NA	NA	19	CALGELPFLRVGDTDKLIF	TGTGCTCTTGGGGAACTCCCTTTCCTACGGGTGGGGGATACCGATAAACTCATCTTT
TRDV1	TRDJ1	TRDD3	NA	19	CALGEKHWGIPGYTDKLIF	TGTGCTCTTGGGGAAAAACATTGGGGGATACCAGGGTACACCGATAAACTCATCTTT
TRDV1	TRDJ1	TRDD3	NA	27	CALGELWSRRRASARTFTGGYTDKLIF	TGTGCTCTTGGGGAACTATGGTCCCGCCGACGAGCTTCCGCCCGGACTTTTACTGGGGGATACACCGATAAACTCATCTTT
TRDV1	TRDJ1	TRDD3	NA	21	CALGELEPSWGIQTDTDKLIF	TGTGCTCTTGGGGAACTGGAGCCTTCCTGGGGGATACAAACAGACACCGATAAACTCATCTTT
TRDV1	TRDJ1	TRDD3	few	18	CALGERRTGGSYTDKLIF	TGTGCTCTTGGGGAACGGAGAACTGGGGGATCTTACACCGATAAACTCATCTTT
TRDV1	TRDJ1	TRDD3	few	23	CALGERIYKTGGYAFLYTDKLIF	TGTGCTCTTGGGGAAAGAATCTACAAAACTGGGGGATACGCGTTTCTGTACACCGATAAACTCATCTTT
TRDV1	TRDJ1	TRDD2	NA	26	CALGSRFLPESGRRGEAWWFGDKLIF	TGTGCTCTTGGGAGCAGGTTCCTACCCGAGTCGGGGCGAAGGGGAGAAGCCTGGTGGTTCGGCGATAAACTCATCTTT
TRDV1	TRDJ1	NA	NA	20	CALGEGFLRSGYGYTDKLIF	TGTGCTCTTGGGGAAGGGTTCCTACGTTCGGGATACGGGTACACCGATAAACTCATCTTT
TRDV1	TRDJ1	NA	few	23	CALGDSSYNTVLGERLITDKLIF	TGTGCTCTTGGGGATTCTTCCTACAACACCGTACTGGGGGAACGACTTATCACCGATAAACTCATCTTT
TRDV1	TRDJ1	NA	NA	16	CALGEPRPAVTDKLIF	TGTGCTCTTGGGGAACCCCGCCCCGCCGTTACCGATAAACTCATCTTT
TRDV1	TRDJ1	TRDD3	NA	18	CALGDRRWGIRSSDKLIF	TGTGCTCTTGGGGACCGAAGGTGGGGGATAAGATCTTCCGATAAACTCATCTTT
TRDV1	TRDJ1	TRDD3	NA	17	CALGDPSLGWGIRGLIF	TGTGCTCTTGGGGACCCCTCCCTTGGCTGGGGGATACGAGGGCTCATCTTT
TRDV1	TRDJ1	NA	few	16	CALGARNLSSPHKLIF	TGTGCTCTTGGGGCCCGCAATCTCTCCTCGCCGCATAAACTCATCTTT
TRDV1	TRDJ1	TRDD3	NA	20	CALGEPRWDTGGLRSDKLIF	TGTGCTCTTGGGGAACCCCGGTGGGATACTGGGGGCCTCCGGTCCGATAAACTCATCTTT
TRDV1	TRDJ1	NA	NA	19	CALGELTWLGMNDADKLIF	TGTGCTCTTGGGGAACTTACTTGGCTGGGGATGAACGACGCCGATAAACTCATCTTT
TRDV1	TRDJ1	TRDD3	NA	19	CALGELLRYWGTYTDKLIF	TGTGCTCTTGGGGAACTCCTACGGTACTGGGGGACGTACACCGATAAACTCATCTTT
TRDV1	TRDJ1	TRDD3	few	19	CALGDTAWGMNGHTDKLIF	TGTGCTCTTGGGGATACGGCCTGGGGGATGAATGGACACACCGATAAACTCATCTTT
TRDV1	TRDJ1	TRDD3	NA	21	CALGSGLPIIWGIAYTDKLIF	TGTGCTCTTGGGTCCGGCCTTCCCATCATCTGGGGGATAGCGTACACCGATAAACTCATCTTT
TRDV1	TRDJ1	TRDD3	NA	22	CALGEANGLPSQLGDDTDKLIF	TGTGCTCTTGGGGAGGCGAACGGCCTTCCTAGCCAACTGGGGGATGACACCGATAAACTCATCTTT
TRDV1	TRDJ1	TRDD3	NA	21	CALGVRNLPPGGYAVPDKLIF	TGTGCTCTTGGGGTCCGCAACCTTCCCCCTGGGGGATACGCTGTCCCCGATAAACTCATCTTT
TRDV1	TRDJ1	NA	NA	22	CALGEPFKVPLGFRGNTDKLIF	TGTGCTCTTGGGGAACCCTTTAAGGTCCCACTGGGATTTAGGGGAAACACCGATAAACTCATCTTT
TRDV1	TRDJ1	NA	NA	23	CALGDRRAFLGTGGHLYTDKLIF	TGTGCTCTTGGGGATCGAAGGGCCTTCCTAGGTACTGGGGGACACTTGTACACCGATAAACTCATCTTT
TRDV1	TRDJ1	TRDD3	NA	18	CALGDPFLLGDTVGKLIF	TGTGCTCTTGGGGATCCCTTCCTACTGGGGGATACGGTCGGCAAACTCATCTTT
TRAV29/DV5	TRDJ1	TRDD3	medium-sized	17	CAANLPSYWGIRGGLIF	TGTGCAGCAAATTTACCTTCCTACTGGGGGATACGAGGGGGACTCATCTTT
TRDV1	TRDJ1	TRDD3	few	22	CALGVQKAFPHLYWGAFDKLIF	TGTGCTCTTGGGGTCCAGAAAGCCTTCCCCCACTTGTACTGGGGGGCCTTCGATAAACTCATCTTT
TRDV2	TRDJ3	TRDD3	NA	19	CACDRTGGYRSWDTRQMFF	TGTGCCTGTGACCGTACTGGGGGATACCGGTCCTGGGACACCCGACAGATGTTTTTC
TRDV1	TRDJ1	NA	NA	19	CALGEAGFRWGVYTDKLIF	TGTGCTCTTGGGGAAGCCGGGTTCCGCTGGGGAGTGTACACCGATAAACTCATCTTT
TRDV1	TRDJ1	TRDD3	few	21	CALGDPSSSGDTERVTDKLIF	TGTGCTCTTGGGGACCCTTCTTCGTCGGGGGATACGGAGAGGGTCACCGATAAACTCATCTTT
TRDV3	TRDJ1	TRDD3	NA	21	CAFSSILRLNWGIRPTDKLIF	TGTGCCTTTAGTTCCATCCTTAGGCTAAACTGGGGGATACGACCCACCGATAAACTCATCTTT
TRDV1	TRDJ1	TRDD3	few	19	CALGESPWGPAGGTDKLIF	TGTGCTCTTGGGGAGTCCCCTTGGGGCCCTGCTGGGGGCACCGATAAACTCATCTTT
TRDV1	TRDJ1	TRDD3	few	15	CALAGIVTGTDKLIF	TGTGCTCTTGCGGGGATAGTAACTGGGACCGATAAACTCATCTTT
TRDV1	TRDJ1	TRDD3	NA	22	CALGELSTCTGGIPGRTDKLIF	TGTGCTCTTGGGGAACTAAGTACCTGTACTGGGGGGATCCCGGGAAGGACCGATAAACTCATCTTT
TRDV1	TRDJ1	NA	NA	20	CALGELVFGCPTEGHDKLIF	TGTGCTCTTGGGGAACTAGTTTTCGGGTGTCCTACTGAGGGACACGATAAACTCATCTTT
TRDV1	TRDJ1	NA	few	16	CALGELLPLYTDKLIF	TGTGCTCTTGGGGAACTTCTTCCCTTATACACCGATAAACTCATCTTT
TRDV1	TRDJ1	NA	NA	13	CALGGHYTDKLIF	TGTGCTCTTGGGGGTCACTACACCGATAAACTCATCTTT
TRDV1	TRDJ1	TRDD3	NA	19	CALGEVLGHWGKYTDKLIF	TGTGCTCTTGGGGAGGTACTAGGTCACTGGGGGAAGTACACCGATAAACTCATCTTT
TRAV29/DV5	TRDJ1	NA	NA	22	CAAPIWLVGFVGGGQYTDKLIF	TGTGCCGCCCCTATCTGGCTAGTCGGGTTTGTGGGGGGGGGACAGTACACCGATAAACTCATCTTT
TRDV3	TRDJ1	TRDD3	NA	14	CASYLGGIADKLIF	TGTGCCTCCTACTTGGGGGGGATAGCCGATAAACTCATCTTT
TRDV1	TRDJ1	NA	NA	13	CALGISYTDKLIF	TGTGCTCTTGGGATCTCGTATACCGATAAACTCATCTTT
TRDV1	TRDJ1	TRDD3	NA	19	CALGGRTRGIRRKTDKLIF	TGTGCTCTTGGGGGAAGGACGCGGGGGATACGGCGTAAGACCGATAAACTCATCTTT
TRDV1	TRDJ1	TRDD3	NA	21	CALGSNLIPVWVGYASDKLIF	TGTGCTCTTGGGTCGAACCTTATTCCGGTTTGGGTGGGATACGCGAGCGATAAACTCATCTTT
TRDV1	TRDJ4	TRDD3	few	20	CALGEWAPQTNGGYARPLIF	TGTGCTCTTGGGGAATGGGCCCCCCAAACAAATGGGGGATACGCCAGACCCCTGATCTTT
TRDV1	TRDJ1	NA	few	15	CALGDPGLPRGRLIF	TGTGCTCTTGGGGATCCGGGCCTTCCCCGGGGGAGACTCATCTTT
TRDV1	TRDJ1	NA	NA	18	CALGHPAPHRTYTAKLIF	TGTGCTCTTGGGCACCCCGCGCCCCACCGGACCTACACCGCTAAACTCATCTTT
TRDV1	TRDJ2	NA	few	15	CALGETWVLTAQLFF	TGTGCTCTTGGGGAAACATGGGTTTTGACAGCACAACTCTTCTTT
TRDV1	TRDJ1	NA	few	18	CALGEPPPPIPSPDKLIF	TGTGCTCTTGGGGAACCGCCTCCTCCCATCCCCAGCCCCGATAAACTCATCTTT
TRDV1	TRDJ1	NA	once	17	CALGERTRGTNTDKLIF	TGTGCTCTTGGGGAACGGACGAGGGGGACGAACACCGATAAACTCATCTTT